This T cell receptor beta chain was recorded in a study of blood T cell repertoires in COVID-19. Study details: COVID-19 samples, acute and convalescent, were from the United States, Italy and Spain. Sample material is recorded as cDNA or gDNA derived from T cells, B-cell-depleted T cells, or PBMCs.

In the source study's methods: Amplifying reference gene primers gave estimates of nucleated cell counts. Assay: immunoSEQ multiplex PCR; the TCRdb copy retains only in-frame clones and omits some. The V and J calls and clone size come from that table; D and trimming were worked out from the DNA. The profile shows 130,000 to 150,000 clones, approximately 85% of them singletons. The CDR3 sequence is 15 residues long. V was trimmed by 1 base and J by 2 bases, leaving 11 bases between them. Germline loops: CDR1 MNHEY, CDR2 SMNVEV (reference sequence). V and J are TRBV27 and TRBJ1-1, with D possibly matching TRBD1 (6 bases). Sample: peripheral blood. This sequence originates from a woman aged 60 to 75 with COVID-19, enrolled during active disease. The CDR3 DNA reads as TGTGCCAGCAGTTTATTTTTCAGGGGTAACACTGAAGCTTTCTTT. As protein: CASSLFFRGNTEAFF.